The clone carrying this T cell receptor beta chain occurred a few times. Antigen specificity is unknown. The CDR3 is 13 amino acids. The V gene lost 0 bases and the J gene lost 8 bases, with 8 bases spanning the gap. Germline V gives CDR1 LGHNA, CDR2 YSLEER. Original processing methods: ImmunoSEQ output lacked quality scores and full-length reads, limiting matched filtering. Clones were sequenced by immunoSEQ multiplex PCR, and TCRdb holds only the in-frame ones, with some missing. V, J and clone size were drawn from that table, and D and trimming were deduced from the DNA. The data show some 2 million clones, 85% to 95% seen once. The data originate from a study of shared clonotypes between healthy human individuals. General study points: Larger richness was generally estimated for naive than memory subsets.

Sequencing was done on a sample of naive CD4+ T cells sorted from blood. Documented subset: CD45RA+ positively selected. This chain connects TRBV4-3 to TRBJ1-5; the D gene is possibly TRBD1 (5 bases). This sequence was found in a man between 18 and 35 years old in good health. CDR3 nucleotide sequence: TGCGCCAGCAGCCAAGATGGAGGGGAGCCCCAGCATTTT. This sequence encodes CASSQDGGEPQHF.